This T cell receptor beta chain was profiled in a study of blood T cell repertoires in COVID-19. While infection was still active, Seattle patients were enrolled and then followed longitudinally. As originally analysed: For nucleated cells, counts were estimated from reference gene primer amplification. Assay used: immunoSEQ multiplex PCR; TCRdb lists only in-frame clones, some missing. V, J and clone size derive from that table, while D and trimming were established from the DNA sequence. This repertoire shows around 120,000 clones, 90% found once; its top ten account for around 4.1%. Trimming cost V 0 bases and J 5 bases, with 13 bases left between them. CDR3 length: 16 amino acids. CDR1 and CDR2 from the germline V gene are LGHNA and YSLEER.

V gene TRBV4-3 combines with J gene TRBJ1-4, with D maybe TRBD1 (6 bases). The sequenced sample was peripheral blood. This clonotype was sampled from a woman aged 55-75 years with COVID-19, enrolled during active disease. The CDR3 DNA follows: TGCGCCAGCAGCCAAGATCAGGGGATGGGCAATGAAAAACTGTTTTTT. Amino acids: CASSQDQGMGNEKLFF.